This record concerns one T cell receptor (beta chain) sequence. The target antigen is unknown. The data stem from a study of cytomegalovirus exposure and HLA in healthy donors. Across the whole study: Across 300 to 400 genotyped donors, about 80% landed in the Caucasian-associated ancestry cluster. Findings and limits, study-wide: As was reported, the classifier diagnosed cytomegalovirus status with high specificity and sensitivity. Most of the TCR beta V segments (in an earlier analysis) were productive either about 87% or about 30% of the time.

This CDR3 contains 14 residues. The trim removed 2 bases at V and 2 bases at J, leaving 3 bases unmatched. Germline CDR1 reads MNHEY; CDR2 reads SVGAGI. The PCR contained 60 Vbeta and 13 Jbeta primers. Here immunoSEQ multiplex PCR was the method, and the copy in TCRdb shows in-frame clones only, minus some. The sample lists about 80,000 clones, approximately 65% occurring once. Sequences were obtained from PBMCs. The clonotype was recovered from a male donor in good health and CMV-seropositive. The chain carries TRBV6-5 and TRBJ2-7, with TRBD1 matching over 7 bases. The CDR3 loop is CASSYDRDPYEQYF. The CDR3, as DNA: TGTGCCAGCAGTTACGACAGGGACCCCTACGAGCAGTACTTC.